A single sample is the source of the 6 T cell receptor beta chains below, sequenced in a study of persistence of HIV-infected CD4 T cells. The immunoSEQ assay was version 4, run in survey mode. Some clones are missing from TCRdb's copy, which holds only in-frame ones; the method was immunoSEQ multiplex PCR. The sample consists of around 40,000 clones, approximately 90% of them appearing once. The antigens these receptors bind are not known. Cells were stimulated nonspecifically with anti-CD3/anti-CD28 magnetic beads. Responding CD4+ T cells were sorted by upregulation of both CD40 ligand and CD69. The sequences come from CD4+ T cells sorted from PBMCs after roughly 19-hour stimulation, collected from a patient who received antiretroviral therapy. These receptor sequences come from an adult woman with HIV who was CMV-seropositive.

The chain combines TRBV21-1 with TRBJ2-1; TRBD2, the table's D call, was not compared with the DNA. TRBV21-1 is tagged as a pseudogene. This CDR3 spans 14 amino acids. For the CDR3, the DNA is TGTGCCAGCAGCAAGCTAGCGGGGGCGGATGAGCAGTTCTTC. This sequence encodes CASSKLAGADEQFF.

The chain couples TRBV2 to TRBJ2-1; D perhaps matches TRBD2 (7 bases). The CDR3 length is 14 residues. Trimming pared 6 bases from V and 2 bases from J, leaving 11 bases between. Germline assignment: CDR1 SNHLY and CDR2 FYNNEI. The CDR3 DNA reads as TGTGCCAGCAGGGGGGCGGGGGCCTACAATGAGCAGTTCTTC. Amino acid sequence: CASRGAGAYNEQFF.

This chain joins TRBV18 and TRBJ2-5; D is undetermined. V shed 6 bases and J shed 2 bases, with 4 bases lying between them. The CDR3 totals 11 residues. The V gene's germline CDR1 is KGHSH and CDR2 LQKENI. The CDR3 nucleotides are TGTGCCAGCTCCCAGCAAGAGACCCAGTACTTC. This sequence encodes CASSQQETQYF.

The chain employs TRBV6-1 and TRBJ1-5; D call uncertain. CDR1 and CDR2 from the germline V gene are MNHNS and SASEGT. The CDR3 length is 14 residues. V lost 0 bases, J lost 6 bases, and 9 bases lay in between. In DNA, the CDR3 is TGTGCCAGCAGTGAAGCGCCGGCCCCTCAGCCCCAGCATTTT. This sequence encodes CASSEAPAPQPQHF.

This chain links TRBV12-3 or TRBV12-4 with TRBJ2-2; tentative D call: TRBD1 (5 bases). V dropped 7 bases and J dropped 6 bases, with 12 bases sitting between them. The CDR3 runs to 13 residues. The CDR3 loop reads CASTGWGAGELFF. The CDR3, as DNA: TGTGCCAGCACCGGGTGGGGCGCCGGGGAGCTGTTTTTT.

The CDR3, as DNA: TGTGCCTGGGGCGTTGGGATGGGTACTGAAGCTTTCTTT. Translating it yields CAWGVGMGTEAFF. The chain is built from TRBV30 and TRBJ1-1; D call uncertain. Trimming shortened V by 5 bases and J by 5 bases, and 15 bases separated the two germline ends. The CDR3 runs to 13 residues. Germline-derived CDR1 and CDR2 are GTSNPN and SVGIG (reference sequence).